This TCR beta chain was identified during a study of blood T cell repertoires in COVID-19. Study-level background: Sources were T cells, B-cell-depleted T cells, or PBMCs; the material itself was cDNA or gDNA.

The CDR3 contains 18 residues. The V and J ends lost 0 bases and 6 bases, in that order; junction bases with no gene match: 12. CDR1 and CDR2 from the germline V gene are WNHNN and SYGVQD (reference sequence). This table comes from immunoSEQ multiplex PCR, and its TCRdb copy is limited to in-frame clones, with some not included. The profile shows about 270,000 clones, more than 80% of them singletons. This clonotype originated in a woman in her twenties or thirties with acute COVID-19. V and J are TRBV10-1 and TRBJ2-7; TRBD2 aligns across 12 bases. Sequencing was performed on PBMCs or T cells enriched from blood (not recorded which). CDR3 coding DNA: TGCGCCAGCAGTGAGTCCTGGCTAGCGGGAGGGACCCTCGGCGAGCAGTACTTC. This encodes CASSESWLAGGTLGEQYF.